The TCR beta chain described here comes from a study of response to subunit inactivated influenza vaccine. Study-level findings and limits: Researchers suggested that each seasonal influenza vaccination recruits few new T cells.

There are 14 residues in the CDR3. The V end lost 5 bases, the J end lost 4 bases, and 15 bases lay between the germline ends. On this clonotype itself: The antigen remains unidentified.

Via MiXCR, TCRdb re-called the RT-PCR reads, giving one row per CDR3 protein. The sample lists 300,000 to 350,000 distinct CDR3 sequences, roughly 22% occurring once. This receptor was identified in a man in his fifties or sixties who received an inactivated influenza vaccine. The V and J genes are TRBV12-3 or TRBV12-4 and TRBJ2-7, with D possibly being TRBD2 (6 bases). The specimen was PBMCs from blood, collected roughly 20 months after vaccination. The CDR3 DNA reads TGTGCCAGCAGTCCCCCCGGGGGAGTGTACGAGCAGTACTTC. Translation: CASSPPGGVYEQYF.